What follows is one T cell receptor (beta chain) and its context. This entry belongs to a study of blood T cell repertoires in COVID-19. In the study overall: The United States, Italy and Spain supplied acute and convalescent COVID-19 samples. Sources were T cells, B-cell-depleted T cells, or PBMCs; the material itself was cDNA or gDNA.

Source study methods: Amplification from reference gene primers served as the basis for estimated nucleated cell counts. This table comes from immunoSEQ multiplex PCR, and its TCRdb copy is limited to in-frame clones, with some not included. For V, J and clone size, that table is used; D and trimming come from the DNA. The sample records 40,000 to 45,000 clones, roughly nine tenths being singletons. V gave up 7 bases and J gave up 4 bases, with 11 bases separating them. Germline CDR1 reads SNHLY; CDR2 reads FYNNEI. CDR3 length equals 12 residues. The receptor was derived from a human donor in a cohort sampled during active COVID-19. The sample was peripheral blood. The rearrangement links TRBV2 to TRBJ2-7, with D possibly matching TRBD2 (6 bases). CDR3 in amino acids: CASTGVGYEQYF. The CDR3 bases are TGTGCCAGCACGGGGGTTGGGTACGAGCAGTACTTC.